The source of this T cell receptor beta chain is a study of blood T cell repertoires in COVID-19. Across the study: COVID-19 samples, acute and convalescent, were from the United States, Italy and Spain. PBMCs, B-cell-depleted T cells, or T cells provided the cDNA or gDNA that made up the material.

V lost 4 bases, J lost 8 bases, and 15 bases lay in between. CDR3 size: 14 residues. Germline loops: CDR1 LGHDT, CDR2 YNNKEL (reference sequence). Authors' processing steps: Reference gene primer amplification yielded estimated nucleated cell counts. Measured with immunoSEQ multiplex PCR; TCRdb has only the in-frame clones, and not every one. V and J calls and clone size follow that table, whereas D and trimming were derived from the DNA. Altogether some 300,000 clones are present, around 88% being singletons, with the ten largest covering approximately 6.6%. The chain combines TRBV3-1 (or the pseudogene TRBV3-2) with TRBJ2-1, with a weak D call TRBD2 (7 bases). The sequence was collected from a woman aged 30 to 39 who had recovered from COVID-19. Material for sequencing was peripheral blood. The CDR3 region has the DNA TGTGCCAGCAGCCGCGCGGGGGCCGGGGATGAGCAGTTCTTC. Its protein is CASSRAGAGDEQFF.